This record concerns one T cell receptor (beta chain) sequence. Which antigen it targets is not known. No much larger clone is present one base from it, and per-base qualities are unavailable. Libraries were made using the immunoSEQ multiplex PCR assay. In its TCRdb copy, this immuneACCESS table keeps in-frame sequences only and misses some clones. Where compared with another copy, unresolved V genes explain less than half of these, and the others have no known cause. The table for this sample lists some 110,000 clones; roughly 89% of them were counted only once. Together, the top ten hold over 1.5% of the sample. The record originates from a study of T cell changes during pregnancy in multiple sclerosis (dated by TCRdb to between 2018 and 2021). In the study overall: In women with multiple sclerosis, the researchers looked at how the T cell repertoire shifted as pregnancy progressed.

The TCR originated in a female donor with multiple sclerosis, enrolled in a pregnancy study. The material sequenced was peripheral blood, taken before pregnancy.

The CDR3 protein: CASSAQGVPTTNTGELFF. The sequence in DNA is TGTGCCAGCAGTGCACAGGGGGTACCCACTACGAACACCGGGGAGCTGTTTTTT. Recombination linked TRBV27 to TRBJ2-2; 8 bases in the junction line up with TRBD1. As encoded in the germline V gene (reference sequence), CDR1 is MNHEY while CDR2 is SMNVEV. The CDR3 spans 18 residues, from the cysteine through the phenylalanine. This entry keeps only the CDR3 DNA: 54 bases, framed from base 1. V ends up 5 bases short and J 0 bases short, with an unmatched junction base count of 11.